Following are 10 T cell receptor beta chains from one sample sequenced in a study of T cells in Graves' hyperthyroidism and ophthalmopathy. What was amplified from RNA transcripts were TCR beta CDR3 regions. Initially, a first-round RT-PCR of the TCR CDR3 employed the HTBI primer set. MiXCR, run by TCRdb on the multiplex PCR reads, gives a single entry per CDR3 protein. The data hold about 360,000 distinct CDR3 sequences, with roughly 13% observed a single time. Sequenced material: blood. The origin of the receptors is a woman under 30 with Graves' hyperthyroidism.

This clonotype was counted only a few times. The V call is TRBV20-1, the J call TRBJ2-7; possibly TRBD1 or TRBD2 for D (6 bases each). This CDR3 has 15 residues. CDR1 is DFQATT, CDR2 SNEGSKA, per germline (reference sequence). V lost 3 bases and J 2 bases, leaving 17 bases between the germline ends. The CDR3 sequence is CSASTIPGAAYEQYF. The CDR3 bases are TGCAGTGCTAGCACGATCCCGGGGGCAGCCTACGAGCAGTACTTC.

This clonotype was seen ten or more times. The rearrangement uses TRBV6-2 or TRBV6-3 and TRBJ2-7, with 8 bases aligning to TRBD2. Looked up from germline, CDR1 is MNHEY and CDR2 is SVGEGT. The CDR3 covers 14 residues. With 6 bases clipped from V and 3 bases from J, the junction kept 7 bases outside the gene matches. The CDR3 sequence: CASSQAGGYYEQYF. As DNA, the CDR3 is TGTGCCAGCAGCCAGGCGGGAGGCTACTACGAGCAGTACTTC.

The chain recombines TRBV3-1 with TRBJ2-1; 8 nucleotides line up with TRBD1. The CDR3 covers 16 residues. The germline gives CDR1 LGHDT, CDR2 YNNKEL (reference sequence). V lost 8 bases to trimming and J lost 3 bases; unmatched junction nucleotides: 12. The CDR3 DNA reads TGTGCCAGCGAGGGACAACAGGGGGTAGGCTACAATGAGCAGTTCTTC. This encodes CASEGQQGVGYNEQFF.

There are many counts of this clonotype. This rearrangement joins TRBV10-3 to TRBJ2-7, with a possible D match to TRBD1 (6 bases). There are 13 residues in the CDR3. The V and J ends lost 11 bases and 6 bases respectively, with 20 bases between them. The germline CDR1 and CDR2 sequences are ENHRY and SYGVKD. In DNA form, the CDR3 reads TGTGCCTCGTTCGAGGGGGAAGAAGGCGAGCAGTACTTC. It specifies CASFEGEEGEQYF.

The sample holds many counts of this clonotype. The V call is TRBV2, the J call TRBJ1-5; no clear D gene. This CDR3 spans 15 amino acids. Germline CDR1 SNHLY, CDR2 FYNNEI. The germline V and J ends were trimmed by 6 bases and 2 bases, with 14 bases remaining between them. The CDR3 here is CASRHEVNGNQPQHF. The CDR3 DNA follows: TGTGCCAGCAGACACGAGGTTAATGGCAATCAGCCCCAGCATTTT.

At least ten counts were recorded for this clonotype. The rearrangement links TRBV12-3 or TRBV12-4 to TRBJ1-2, with a weak D call TRBD1 (5 bases). V gave up 4 bases and J gave up 7 bases, with 19 bases separating them. The CDR3 contains 15 residues. The CDR3 region has the DNA TGTGCCAGCAGTTGGACCGGGGGAGGCAGAGGTGGCTACACCTTC. This sequence encodes CASSWTGGGRGGYTF.

This clonotype was counted many times. This sequence joins TRBV4-1 and TRBJ1-4, with TRBD1 as a possible D gene (5 bases). The CDR3 runs to 20 residues. Germline V gene data show CDR1 as MGHRA and CDR2 as YSYEKL. Trimming removed 0 bases from V and 0 bases from J, with 20 bases in between. The CDR3 nucleotides read TGCGCCAGCAGCCAAGAGCCAGGGCACTCTCGGGTCGCAACTAATGAAAAACTGTTTTTT. Translated, it gives CASSQEPGHSRVATNEKLFF.

At least ten counts were recorded for this clonotype. CDR3 sequence: CASGSSGYSSGANVLTF. The CDR3 coding sequence is TGTGCCAGTGGTTCTAGCGGCTATAGCTCTGGGGCCAACGTCCTGACTTTC. The genes are TRBV6-5 and TRBJ2-6; TRBD2 matches at 7 bases. In germline, CDR1 is MNHEY, CDR2 SVGAGI. Unmatched junction bases numbered 11, after V lost 9 bases and J lost 0 bases. The CDR3 totals 17 residues.

In this sample, this clonotype turned up a few times. The chain couples TRBV14 to TRBJ1-4; D gene unclear. Germline values: CDR1 SGHDN, CDR2 FVKESK. The V end lost 3 bases, the J end lost 2 bases, and 10 bases lay between the germline ends. The CDR3 loop spans 15 amino acids. DNA for the CDR3: TGTGCCAGCAGCCAGTCGGGTTGGACTAATGAAAAACTGTTTTTT. Protein sequence: CASSQSGWTNEKLFF.

The chain links TRBV9 to TRBJ2-7, with D hard to call. Germline assignment: CDR1 SGDLS and CDR2 YYNGEE. The CDR3 totals 15 residues. V was cut by 0 bases and J by 3 bases, with 13 bases left in between. The CDR3 is CASSVGDVPNYEQYF. Written as DNA, the CDR3 is TGTGCCAGCAGCGTAGGAGATGTACCGAACTACGAGCAGTACTTC.